Below are 7 T cell receptor beta chains sequenced from a single sample in a study of T cells in tumors after PD-1 blockade. Libraries were prepared by immunoSEQ multiplex PCR; TCRdb keeps only in-frame clonotypes and omits some of them. The sample contains more than 40,000 clones, 81% of which appear only once. The sample here was PBMCs, taken before anti-PD-1 treatment. The receptors shown here come from a human donor with basal cell carcinoma.

The V gene is TRBV28, the J gene TRBJ2-2; TRBD2 might be the D (7 bases). Germline V gene lookup returns CDR1 MDHEN and CDR2 SYDVKM. The CDR3 extends over 16 amino acids. The V end was cut by 5 bases, the J end by 0 bases, with 13 bases between. The CDR3 DNA reads as TGTGCCAGCAGTGAGGCGGGGGCCCCGAACACCGGGGAGCTGTTTTTT. Its protein is CASSEAGAPNTGELFF.

This clone was observed once. The chain recombines TRBV19 with TRBJ1-2; D unresolved. V was pared by 6 bases and J by 4 bases, with 6 bases between. Germline V CDR1 and CDR2: LNHDA, SQIVND (reference sequence). CDR3 length: 11 amino acids. CDR3 sequence (DNA): TGTGCCAGTAGCCTTAGCTATGGCTACACCTTC. Residues: CASSLSYGYTF.

The chain has TRBV18 and TRBJ1-1, with TRBD1 matching 8 bases. Trimming at V came to 1 base and at J to 0 bases, leaving 7 bases not matched to a gene. CDR3 size: 17 residues. Germline-derived CDR1 and CDR2 are KGHSH and LQKENI. Here the CDR3 DNA reads TGTGCCAGCTCACCACTAGGACAGGGTGCAATGAACACTGAAGCTTTCTTT. It yields the protein CASSPLGQGAMNTEAFF.

The rearrangement joins TRBV28 to TRBJ2-3; D remains unclear. This CDR3 contains 16 residues. Deletions cut 8 bases from V and 0 bases from J, with 18 bases between. From germline, CDR1 is MDHEN and CDR2 SYDVKM. CDR3 coding DNA: TGTGCCAGCGGAAATGCGTCGTTTACTAGCACAGATACGCAGTATTTT. Translating gives CASGNASFTSTDTQYF.

The V call is TRBV5-1, the J call TRBJ1-2, with D perhaps matching TRBD1 (5 bases). Between the trimmed V and J ends, which lost 0 bases and 3 bases, there was a span of 15 bases. CDR1 SGHRS and CDR2 YFSETQ come from the germline V gene. The CDR3 covers 16 residues. Here the CDR3 reads CASSLEVSGADYGYTF. In nucleotides, the CDR3 is TGCGCCAGCAGCTTGGAGGTGTCTGGGGCGGACTATGGCTACACCTTC.

V usage is TRBV6-1 and J usage is TRBJ1-5; no clear D gene. V lost 2 bases, J lost 0 bases, and 5 bases lay in between. Germline V gives CDR1 MNHNS, CDR2 SASEGT. This CDR3 has 14 residues. Here the CDR3 reads CASSEYGSNQPQHF. Here the CDR3 DNA reads TGTGCCAGCAGTGAATATGGTAGCAATCAGCCCCAGCATTTT.

The rearrangement uses TRBV7-9 and TRBJ1-6, with no clear D. Between the trimmed V and J ends, which lost 7 bases and 8 bases, there was a span of 9 bases. Germline values: CDR1 SEHNR, CDR2 FQNEAQ (reference sequence). This CDR3 has 12 amino acids. In nucleotides, the CDR3 is TGTGCCAGCACCATCATGGATTCACCCCTCCACTTT. Residues: CASTIMDSPLHF.